This TCR beta chain was documented in a study of blood T cell repertoires in COVID-19. The overall study: Whether acute or convalescent, the COVID-19 samples came from the United States, Italy and Spain.

Authors' methods: The assay estimated nucleated cells by amplifying reference gene primers. Using immunoSEQ multiplex PCR, the repertoire was profiled, and TCRdb retains in-frame clones only, with some absent. That table furnishes V, J and clone size, whereas the DNA furnished D and trimming. The sample contains about 88,000 clones, 90% of which appear only once. Enrolment of Seattle patients took place during active infection, and they were followed longitudinally. The CDR3 is made up of 15 amino acids. CDR1 and CDR2 (germline): SGHTA, FQGNSA. Trimming cost V 4 bases and J 8 bases; bases outside gene matches: 10.

The origin of this receptor is a man younger than 30 with COVID-19, enrolled during active disease. The sample comprised peripheral blood. The chain carries TRBV7-2 and TRBJ2-1; 8 nucleotides line up with TRBD1. The CDR3 DNA reads as TGTGCCAGCAGCTCAACTCCGGACAGGGTGGATGAGCAGTTCTTC. This codes for CASSSTPDRVDEQFF.